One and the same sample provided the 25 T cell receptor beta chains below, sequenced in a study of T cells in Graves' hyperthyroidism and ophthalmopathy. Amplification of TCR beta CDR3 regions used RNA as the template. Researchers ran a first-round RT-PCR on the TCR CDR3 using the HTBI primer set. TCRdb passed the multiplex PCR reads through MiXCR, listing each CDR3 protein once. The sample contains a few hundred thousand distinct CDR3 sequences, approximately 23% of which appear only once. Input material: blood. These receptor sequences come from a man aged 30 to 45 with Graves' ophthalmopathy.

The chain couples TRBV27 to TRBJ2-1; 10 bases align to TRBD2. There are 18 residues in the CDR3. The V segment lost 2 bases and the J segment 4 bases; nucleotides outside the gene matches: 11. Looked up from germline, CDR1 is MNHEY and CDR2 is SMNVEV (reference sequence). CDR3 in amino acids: CASSLGLAGAYSYNEQFF. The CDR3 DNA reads TGTGCCAGCAGTTTAGGGCTAGCGGGAGCTTACTCGTACAATGAGCAGTTCTTC.

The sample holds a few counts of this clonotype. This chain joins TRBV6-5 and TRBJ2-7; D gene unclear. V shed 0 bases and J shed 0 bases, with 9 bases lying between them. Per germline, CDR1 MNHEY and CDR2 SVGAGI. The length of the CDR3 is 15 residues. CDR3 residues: CASSYSARSSYEQYF. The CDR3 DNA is TGTGCCAGCAGTTACTCGGCGAGGAGCTCCTACGAGCAGTACTTC.

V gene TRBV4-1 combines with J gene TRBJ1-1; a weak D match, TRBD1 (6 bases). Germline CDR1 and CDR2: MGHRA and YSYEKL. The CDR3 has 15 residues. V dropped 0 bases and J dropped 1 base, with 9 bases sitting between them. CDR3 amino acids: CASSQDTGRNTEAFF. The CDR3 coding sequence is TGCGCCAGCAGCCAAGATACAGGGCGGAACACTGAAGCTTTCTTT.

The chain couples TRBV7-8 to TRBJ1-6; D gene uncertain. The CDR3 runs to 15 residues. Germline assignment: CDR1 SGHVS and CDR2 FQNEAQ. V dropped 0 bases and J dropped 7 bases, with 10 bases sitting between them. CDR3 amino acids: CASSLAPGLNSPLHF. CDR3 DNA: TGTGCCAGCAGCTTAGCGCCCGGACTGAATTCACCCCTCCACTTT.

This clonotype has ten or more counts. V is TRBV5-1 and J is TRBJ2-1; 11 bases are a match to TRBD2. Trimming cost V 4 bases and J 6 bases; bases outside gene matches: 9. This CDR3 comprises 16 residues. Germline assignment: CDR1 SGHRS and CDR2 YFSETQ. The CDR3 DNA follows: TGCGCCAGCAGCGAGACACTAGCGGGAGCGCTCAATGAGCAGTTCTTC. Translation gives CASSETLAGALNEQFF.

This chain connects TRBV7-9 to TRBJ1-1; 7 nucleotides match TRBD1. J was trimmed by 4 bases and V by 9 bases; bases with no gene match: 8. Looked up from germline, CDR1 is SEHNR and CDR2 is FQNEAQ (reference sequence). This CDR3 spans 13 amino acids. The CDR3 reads CASNRGGLTEAFF. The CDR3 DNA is TGTGCCAGTAACAGGGGAGGCCTCACTGAAGCTTTCTTT.

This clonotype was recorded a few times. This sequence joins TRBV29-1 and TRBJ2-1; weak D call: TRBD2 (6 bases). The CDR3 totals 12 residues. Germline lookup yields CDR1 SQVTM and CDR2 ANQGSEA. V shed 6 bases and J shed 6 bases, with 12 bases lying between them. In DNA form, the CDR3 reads TGCAGCGTGGGGGGACCATCCAATGAGCAGTTCTTC. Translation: CSVGGPSNEQFF.

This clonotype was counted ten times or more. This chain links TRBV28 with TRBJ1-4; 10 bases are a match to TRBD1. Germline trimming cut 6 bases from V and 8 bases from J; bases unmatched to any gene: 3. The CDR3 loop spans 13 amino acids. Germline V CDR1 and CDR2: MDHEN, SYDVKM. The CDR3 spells CASRGTGVEKLFF. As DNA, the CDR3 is TGTGCCAGCAGGGGGACAGGGGTGGAAAAACTGTTTTTT.

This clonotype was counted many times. DNA for the CDR3: TGTGCCAGCAGCTCAGGACGGAGCTATGGCTACACCTTC. Protein product: CASSSGRSYGYTF. The chain joins TRBV11-3 to TRBJ1-2, with D uncertain. Per the germline V gene, CDR1 is SGHNT and CDR2 is YENEEA. V was pared by 4 bases and J by 4 bases, with 10 bases between. The CDR3 totals 13 residues.

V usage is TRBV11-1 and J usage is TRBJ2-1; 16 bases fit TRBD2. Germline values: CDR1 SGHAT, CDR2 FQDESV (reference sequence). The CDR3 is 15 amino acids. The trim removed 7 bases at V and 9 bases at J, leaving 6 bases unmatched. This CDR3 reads CASTRGLAGGGEQFF. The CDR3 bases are TGTGCCAGCACCCGGGGACTAGCGGGAGGGGGTGAGCAGTTCTTC.

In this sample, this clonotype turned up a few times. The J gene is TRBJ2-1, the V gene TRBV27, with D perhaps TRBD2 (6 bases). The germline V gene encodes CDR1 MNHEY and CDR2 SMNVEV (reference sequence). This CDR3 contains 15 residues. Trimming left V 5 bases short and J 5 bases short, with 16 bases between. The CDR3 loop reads CASSEGRGGNNEQFF. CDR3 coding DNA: TGTGCCAGCAGTGAAGGGCGGGGCGGGAACAATGAGCAGTTCTTC.

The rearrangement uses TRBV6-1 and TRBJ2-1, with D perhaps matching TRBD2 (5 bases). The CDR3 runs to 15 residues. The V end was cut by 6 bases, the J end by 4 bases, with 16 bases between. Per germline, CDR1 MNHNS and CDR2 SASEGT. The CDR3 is CASSKEELSYNEQFF. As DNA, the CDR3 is TGTGCCAGCAGCAAGGAGGAGCTAAGTTACAATGAGCAGTTCTTC.

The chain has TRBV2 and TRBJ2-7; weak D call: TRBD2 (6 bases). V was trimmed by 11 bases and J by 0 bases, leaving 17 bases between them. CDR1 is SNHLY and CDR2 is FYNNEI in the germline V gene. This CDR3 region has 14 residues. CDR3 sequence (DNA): TGTGCCGGGGGGAGCGGCGGAGGCTCCTACGAGCAGTACTTC. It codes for CAGGSGGGSYEQYF.

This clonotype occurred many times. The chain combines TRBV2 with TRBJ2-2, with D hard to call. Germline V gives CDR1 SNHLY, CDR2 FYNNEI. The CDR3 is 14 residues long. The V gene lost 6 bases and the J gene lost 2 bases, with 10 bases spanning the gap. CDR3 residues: CASRASANTGELFF. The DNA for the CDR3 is TGTGCCAGCAGAGCTTCTGCCAACACCGGGGAGCTGTTTTTT.

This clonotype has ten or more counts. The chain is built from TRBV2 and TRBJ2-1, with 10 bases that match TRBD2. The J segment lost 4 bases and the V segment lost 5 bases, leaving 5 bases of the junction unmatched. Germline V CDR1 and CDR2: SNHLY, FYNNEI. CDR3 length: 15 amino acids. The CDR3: CASSRGTSVYNEQFF. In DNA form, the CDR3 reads TGTGCCAGCAGTAGGGGGACTAGCGTGTACAATGAGCAGTTCTTC.

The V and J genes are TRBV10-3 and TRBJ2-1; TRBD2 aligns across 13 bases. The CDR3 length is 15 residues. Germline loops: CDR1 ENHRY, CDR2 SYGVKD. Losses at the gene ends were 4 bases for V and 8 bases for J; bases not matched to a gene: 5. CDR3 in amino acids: CAISAGLAGDHEQFF. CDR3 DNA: TGTGCCATCAGTGCCGGACTAGCGGGAGATCATGAGCAGTTCTTC.

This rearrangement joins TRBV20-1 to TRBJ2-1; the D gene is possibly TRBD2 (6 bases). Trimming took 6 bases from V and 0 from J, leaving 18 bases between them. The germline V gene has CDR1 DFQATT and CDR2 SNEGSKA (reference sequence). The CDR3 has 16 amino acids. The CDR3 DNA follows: TGCAGTGCCTGGGACTTAGGAGGAAGCTCCTACAATGAGCAGTTCTTC. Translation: CSAWDLGGSSYNEQFF.

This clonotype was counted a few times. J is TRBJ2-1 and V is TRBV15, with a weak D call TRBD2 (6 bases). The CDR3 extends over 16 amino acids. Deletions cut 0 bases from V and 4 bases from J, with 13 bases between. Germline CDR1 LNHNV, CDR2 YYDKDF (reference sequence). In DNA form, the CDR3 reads TGTGCCACCAGCAGAGATTCCCGGGAGATATACAATGAGCAGTTCTTC. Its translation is CATSRDSREIYNEQFF.

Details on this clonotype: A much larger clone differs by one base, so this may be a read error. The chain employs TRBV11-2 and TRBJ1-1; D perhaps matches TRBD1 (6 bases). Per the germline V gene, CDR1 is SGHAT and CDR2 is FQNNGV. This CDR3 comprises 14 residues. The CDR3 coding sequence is TGTGCCGGCAGCTTAACGGTCCAGGGGACTGAAGCTTTCTTT. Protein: CAGSLTVQGTEAFF.

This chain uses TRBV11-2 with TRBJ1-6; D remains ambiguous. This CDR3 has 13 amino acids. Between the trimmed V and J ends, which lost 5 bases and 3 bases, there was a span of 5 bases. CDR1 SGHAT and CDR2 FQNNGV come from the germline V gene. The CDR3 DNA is TGTGCCAGCAGCCCGGACTATAATTCACCCCTCCACTTT. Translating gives CASSPDYNSPLHF.

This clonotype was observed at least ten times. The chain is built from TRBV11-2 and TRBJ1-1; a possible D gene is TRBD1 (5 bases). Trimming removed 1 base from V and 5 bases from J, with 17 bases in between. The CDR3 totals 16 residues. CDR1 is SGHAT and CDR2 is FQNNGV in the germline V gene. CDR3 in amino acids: CASSLARAGLGTEAFF. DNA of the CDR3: TGTGCCAGCAGCTTAGCTCGGGCAGGGCTTGGGACTGAAGCTTTCTTT.

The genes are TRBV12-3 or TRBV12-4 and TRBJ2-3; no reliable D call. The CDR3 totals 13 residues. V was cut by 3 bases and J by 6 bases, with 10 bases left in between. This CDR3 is CASSFKGSDTQYF. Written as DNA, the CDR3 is TGTGCCAGCAGTTTTAAAGGGTCGGATACGCAGTATTTT.

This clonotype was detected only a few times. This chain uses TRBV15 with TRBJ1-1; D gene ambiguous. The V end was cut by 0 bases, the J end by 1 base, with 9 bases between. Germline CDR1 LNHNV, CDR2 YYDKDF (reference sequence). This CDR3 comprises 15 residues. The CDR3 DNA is TGTGCCACCAGCAGAGATCTTGGACCGAACACTGAAGCTTTCTTT. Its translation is CATSRDLGPNTEAFF. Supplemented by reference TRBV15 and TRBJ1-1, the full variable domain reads DAMVIQNPRYQVTQFGKPVTLSCSQTLNHNVMYWYQQKSSQAPKLLFHYYDKDFNNEADTPDNFQSRRPNTSFCFLDIRSPGLGDTAMYLCATSRDLGPNTEAFFGQGTRLTVV.

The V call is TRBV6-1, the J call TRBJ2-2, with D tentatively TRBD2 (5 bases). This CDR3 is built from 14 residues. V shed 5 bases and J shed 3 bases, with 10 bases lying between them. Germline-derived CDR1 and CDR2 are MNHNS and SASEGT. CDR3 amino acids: CASSWRAYTGELFF. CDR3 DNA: TGTGCCAGCAGTTGGCGGGCCTACACCGGGGAGCTGTTTTTT.

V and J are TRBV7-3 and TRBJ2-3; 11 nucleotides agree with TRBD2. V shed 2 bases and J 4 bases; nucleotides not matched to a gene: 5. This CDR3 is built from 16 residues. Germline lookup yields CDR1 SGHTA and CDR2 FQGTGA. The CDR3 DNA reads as TGTGCCAGCAGCTTAGGTAGCGGGAGGGCTGCAGATACGCAGTATTTT. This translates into CASSLGSGRAADTQYF.